Listed here are 22 T cell receptor beta chains from one sample, sequenced in a study of blood T cell repertoires in COVID-19. Clones were sequenced by immunoSEQ multiplex PCR, and TCRdb holds only the in-frame ones, with some missing. The sample records 200,000 or so clones, about 87% being singletons. Sequenced sample: PBMCs or T cells enriched from blood (not recorded which). These receptors were taken from a woman aged 30 to 39 who had recovered from COVID-19.

CDR3 sequence reads: CASRGTGGSYGYTF. The CDR3 DNA reads TGTGCCAGCAGGGGGACAGGGGGCAGTTATGGCTACACCTTC. V and J are TRBV27 and TRBJ1-2, with TRBD1 matching over 12 bases. CDR1 is MNHEY and CDR2 is SMNVEV in the germline V gene (reference sequence). The CDR3 spans 14 residues. Trimming at V came to 6 bases and at J to 5 bases, leaving 4 bases not matched to a gene.

This chain uses TRBV9 with TRBJ1-1; 8 nucleotides agree with TRBD1. The CDR3 spans 17 residues. Germline CDR1 and CDR2: SGDLS and YYNGEE. V dropped 4 bases and J dropped 3; count of bases not matched to a gene: 14. This CDR3 is CASSLEGQGLGDTEAFF. The DNA for the CDR3 is TGTGCCAGCAGCCTAGAAGGACAGGGCTTGGGAGACACTGAAGCTTTCTTT.

The V gene is TRBV5-1, the J gene TRBJ2-5, with unresolved D. The V and J ends lost 3 bases and 4 bases respectively, with 13 bases between them. Germline lookup yields CDR1 SGHRS and CDR2 YFSETQ. The CDR3 length is 14 residues. CDR3: CASSSVGVGETQYF. The CDR3, as DNA: TGCGCCAGCAGCTCCGTCGGAGTGGGAGAGACCCAGTACTTC.

V and J are TRBV2 and TRBJ1-1; 9 bases align to TRBD1. With 5 bases clipped from V and 0 bases from J, the junction kept 10 bases outside the gene matches. Germline V CDR1 and CDR2: SNHLY, FYNNEI. This CDR3 comprises 17 residues. For the CDR3, the DNA is TGTGCCAGCAGTAAAAGGGGACAGGGTACCATGAACACTGAAGCTTTCTTT. Translating gives CASSKRGQGTMNTEAFF.

V is TRBV5-1 and J is TRBJ1-2; 8 nucleotides match TRBD1. The V and J ends lost 5 bases and 7 bases, in that order; junction bases with no gene match: 10. The length of the CDR3 is 14 residues. Germline V gene lookup returns CDR1 SGHRS and CDR2 YFSETQ. CDR3: CASRAKQGGGGYTF. The CDR3 coding sequence is TGCGCCAGCAGAGCGAAACAGGGGGGTGGTGGCTACACCTTC.

The chain links TRBV29-1 to TRBJ2-2; the D gene is possibly TRBD2 (6 bases). V was clipped by 7 bases and J by 5 bases, with 14 bases between them. There are 13 residues in the CDR3. Germline V CDR1 and CDR2: SQVTM, ANQGSEA. As DNA, the CDR3 is TGCAGCGCCTTCCGGGGGTCGACCGGGGAGCTGTTTTTT. Its protein is CSAFRGSTGELFF.

The rearrangement joins TRBV10-1 to TRBJ1-5; tentatively, D is TRBD1 (6 bases). There are 18 residues in the CDR3. CDR1 and CDR2 (germline): WNHNN, SYGVQD (reference sequence). Trimming took off 2 bases at V and 7 bases at J, with 24 bases between the two ends. The DNA of the CDR3 is TGCGCCAGCAGTGAGAAGGGGGACAAACTTCCCTTCGAGCAGCCCCAGCATTTT. Translating it yields CASSEKGDKLPFEQPQHF.

The V call is TRBV29-1, the J call TRBJ2-1, with D perhaps TRBD1 (5 bases). Trimming stripped 7 bases from V and 2 bases from J, with 12 bases between. The CDR3 has 13 residues. Germline values: CDR1 SQVTM, CDR2 ANQGSEA. The CDR3 DNA sequence: TGCAGCGCCCGGGCGGACACCTACAATGAGCAGTTCTTC. This codes for CSARADTYNEQFF.

J is TRBJ2-3 and V is TRBV7-2; a possible D gene is TRBD2 (5 bases). CDR1 and CDR2 from the germline V gene are SGHTA and FQGNSA. V dropped 1 base and J dropped 2 bases, with 10 bases sitting between them. This CDR3 is built from 15 residues. In DNA, the CDR3 is TGTGCCAGCAGCTTAGTCTCCGGGGTCACAGATACGCAGTATTTT. This codes for CASSLVSGVTDTQYF.

This clone was seen a single time. V is TRBV7-2 and J is TRBJ1-1; 8 bases match TRBD1. Germline trimming cut 1 base from V and 6 bases from J; bases unmatched to any gene: 7. The CDR3 has 15 amino acids. Germline V lookup: CDR1 SGHTA, CDR2 FQGNSA. DNA of the CDR3: TGTGCCAGCAGCTTAGGGGCAGGGGGCGTATCTGAAGCTTTCTTT. Amino acids: CASSLGAGGVSEAFF.

The chain employs TRBV4-1 and TRBJ1-2, with D perhaps matching TRBD1 (5 bases). The V and J ends lost 0 bases and 7 bases respectively, with 15 bases between them. CDR1 MGHRA and CDR2 YSYEKL come from the germline V gene. The CDR3 sequence is 15 residues long. CDR3 amino acids: CASSQEVRETGGYTF. In DNA, the CDR3 is TGCGCCAGCAGCCAAGAGGTCAGGGAAACGGGTGGCTACACCTTC.

V is TRBV18 and J is TRBJ1-2; 10 bases match TRBD1. Per the germline V gene, CDR1 is KGHSH and CDR2 is LQKENI. CDR3 size: 14 residues. Trimming at V came to 0 bases and at J to 9 bases, leaving 4 bases not matched to a gene. For the CDR3, the DNA is TGTGCCAGCTCACCACCGGGGACAGGGGCGAGCTACACCTTC. Translating it yields CASSPPGTGASYTF.

This rearrangement joins TRBV4-3 to TRBJ1-2; 10 bases are shared with TRBD1. The CDR3 consists of 16 residues. The V gene's germline CDR1 is LGHNA and CDR2 YSLEER. With 1 base clipped from V and 4 bases from J, the junction kept 6 bases outside the gene matches. The CDR3 coding sequence is TGCGCCAGCAGCCAAGCGGGACAGGGGCTAGGCTATGGCTACACCTTC. It translates to CASSQAGQGLGYGYTF.

The rearrangement links TRBV7-2 to TRBJ1-1; D remains unclear. Germline V gene data show CDR1 as SGHTA and CDR2 as FQGNSA. The CDR3 is made up of 17 amino acids. V was pared by 2 bases and J by 0 bases, with 16 bases between. Here the CDR3 DNA reads TGTGCCAGCAGCTTAACCTATATCGGCAGGATGAACACTGAAGCTTTCTTT. It encodes CASSLTYIGRMNTEAFF.

V and J are TRBV3-1 (or the pseudogene TRBV3-2) and TRBJ1-2; D is unclear. The germline gives CDR1 LGHDT, CDR2 YNNKEL (reference sequence). This CDR3 contains 14 residues. V was shortened by 0 bases and J by 7 bases, with 12 bases between the two germline ends. CDR3 in amino acids: CASSQDKWRVGYTF. CDR3 in DNA: TGTGCCAGCAGCCAAGATAAATGGAGGGTTGGCTACACCTTC.

The chain recombines TRBV7-3 with TRBJ2-3; 9 positions agree with TRBD1. V shed 5 bases, J shed 3 bases, and the junction held 6 bases outside the gene matches. Per germline, CDR1 SGHTA and CDR2 FQGTGA. The CDR3 is 15 residues long. Here the CDR3 reads CASSPGQGWTDTQYF. CDR3 sequence (DNA): TGTGCCAGCAGCCCGGGACAGGGTTGGACAGATACGCAGTATTTT.

J is TRBJ1-6 and V is TRBV10-3; TRBD1 is a possible D gene (6 bases). V was clipped by 0 bases and J by 11 bases, with 20 bases between them. Germline CDR1 reads ENHRY; CDR2 reads SYGVKD. The CDR3 has 17 residues. The CDR3 bases are TGTGCCATCAGTGAGTCGTTTATTTCCCAGGGGAGCACACCCCTCCACTTT. It yields the protein CAISESFISQGSTPLHF.

V gene TRBV5-6 combines with J gene TRBJ2-5; the match to TRBD2 covers 8 bases. The ends lost 2 bases at V and 0 bases at J; junction bases unmatched: 6. CDR1 is SGHDT, CDR2 YYEEEE, per germline. The CDR3 sequence is 16 residues long. The CDR3 DNA sequence: TGTGCCAGCAGCTTATTAGCGGGAACGTACCAAGAGACCCAGTACTTC. Translated, it gives CASSLLAGTYQETQYF.

The genes are TRBV12-5 and TRBJ1-1, with D perhaps TRBD1 (6 bases). Trimming removed 2 bases at V and 4 bases at J, with 14 bases between. The CDR3 extends over 15 amino acids. Germline V gene lookup returns CDR1 LGHNT and CDR2 FRNRAP. The CDR3 nucleotides read TGTGCTAGTGGTTTGCCAAGGGGACACCTCACTGAAGCTTTCTTT. This encodes CASGLPRGHLTEAFF.

The rearrangement joins TRBV15 to TRBJ2-7, with a tentative D call TRBD2 (6 bases). In germline, CDR1 is LNHNV, CDR2 YYDKDF (reference sequence). V lost 0 bases and J lost 3, with 9 bases in between. The CDR3 has 14 residues. CDR3 in amino acids: CATSRDLGGYEQYF. CDR3 nucleotides: TGTGCCACCAGCAGAGATCTGGGAGGCTACGAGCAGTACTTC.

This sequence joins TRBV4-1 and TRBJ2-5; 12 bases are shared with TRBD2. This CDR3 comprises 14 residues. V was pared by 6 bases and J by 5 bases, with 4 bases of the junction left unmatched. The germline CDR1 and CDR2 sequences are MGHRA and YSYEKL. The CDR3 region is CASRASGGAETQYF. In DNA form, the CDR3 reads TGCGCCAGCAGGGCTAGCGGGGGGGCTGAGACCCAGTACTTC.

This rearrangement joins TRBV7-8 to TRBJ2-7; no definite D call. The V and J ends lost 5 bases and 4 bases respectively, with 6 bases between them. From germline, CDR1 is SGHVS and CDR2 FQNEAQ. The CDR3 extends over 11 amino acids. CDR3 in DNA: TGTGCCAGCAGCCTACGGTACGAGCAGTACTTC. Its protein product is CASSLRYEQYF.